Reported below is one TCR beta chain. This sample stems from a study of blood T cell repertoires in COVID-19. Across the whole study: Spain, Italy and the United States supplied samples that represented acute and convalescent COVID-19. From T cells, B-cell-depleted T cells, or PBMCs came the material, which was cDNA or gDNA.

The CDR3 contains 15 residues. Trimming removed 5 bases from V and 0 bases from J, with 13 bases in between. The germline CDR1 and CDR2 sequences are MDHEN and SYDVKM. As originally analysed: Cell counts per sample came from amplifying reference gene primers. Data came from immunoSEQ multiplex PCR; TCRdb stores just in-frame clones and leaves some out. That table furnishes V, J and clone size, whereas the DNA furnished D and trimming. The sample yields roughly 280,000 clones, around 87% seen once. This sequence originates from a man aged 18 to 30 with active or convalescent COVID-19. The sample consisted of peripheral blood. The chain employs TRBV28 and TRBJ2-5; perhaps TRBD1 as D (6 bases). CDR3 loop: CASSPAGQNQETQYF. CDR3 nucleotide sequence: TGTGCCAGCAGTCCGGCTGGACAGAACCAAGAGACCCAGTACTTC. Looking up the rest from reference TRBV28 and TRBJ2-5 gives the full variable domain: DVKVTQSSRYLVKRTGEKVFLECVQDMDHENMFWYRQDPGLGLRLIYFSYDVKMKEKGDIPEGYSVSREKKERFSLILESASTNQTSMYLCASSPAGQNQETQYFGPGTRLLVL.